One and the same sample provided the 14 T cell receptor beta chains below, sequenced in a study of regulatory dendritic cells for organ transplantation. TCRdb's table, derived via immunoSEQ multiplex PCR, lists solely in-frame clones and lacks some. The sample holds 10,000 to 11,000 clones, less than 90% seen once. No antigens are known for them. Sorted T cells were CFSE-labeled and cultured five to six days with allogeneic regulatory or mature dendritic cells at 1:10. The source material was memory CD4+ T cells from blood cultured with dendritic cells. Subset denoted: CD45RO+ memory T cells. These receptor sequences come from a human donor in good health.

The chain employs TRBV28 and TRBJ1-1; no definite D call. The CDR3 extends over 12 amino acids. Trimming removed 7 bases from V and 7 bases from J, with 13 bases in between. In germline, CDR1 is MDHEN, CDR2 SYDVKM. The CDR3 DNA is TGTGCCAGCAAGTCGTTCGTCGGTGAAGCTTTCTTT. It codes for CASKSFVGEAFF.

The chain joins TRBV28 to TRBJ1-1; D is undetermined. This CDR3 region has 15 residues. V lost 6 bases, J lost 4 bases, and 18 bases lay in between. Germline V gene lookup returns CDR1 MDHEN and CDR2 SYDVKM. The CDR3 DNA follows: TGTGCCAGCAGACCCGGGGAGCGAAGGATCACTGAAGCTTTCTTT. It specifies CASRPGERRITEAFF.

V usage is TRBV7-2 and J usage is TRBJ1-1; D is ambiguous. This CDR3 is 13 amino acids long. Trimming removed 1 base from V and 4 bases from J, with 7 bases in between. CDR1 SGHTA and CDR2 FQGNSA come from the germline V gene. CDR3 DNA: TGTGCCAGCAGCTTAGAAAGGAGCACTGAAGCTTTCTTT. Translation gives CASSLERSTEAFF.

This clone was seen only a few times. The chain links TRBV5-4 to TRBJ2-7; D might be TRBD1 (6 bases). The V end lost 5 bases, the J end lost 5 bases, and 14 bases lay between the germline ends. The CDR3 sequence is 13 residues long. Per germline, CDR1 SGHNT and CDR2 YYREEE (reference sequence). In DNA form, the CDR3 reads TGTGCCAGCAGAACCAGGGGCGATAACGAGCAGTACTTC. Its protein product is CASRTRGDNEQYF.

The chain has TRBV28 and TRBJ1-2; the match to TRBD1 covers 7 bases. CDR1 and CDR2 (germline): MDHEN, SYDVKM. J lost 4 bases, V lost 6 bases, and 8 bases had no gene match. CDR3 length equals 14 residues. CDR3 sequence: CASREMTGRYGYTF. The DNA for the CDR3 is TGTGCCAGCAGAGAAATGACAGGGCGCTATGGCTACACCTTC.

The rearrangement uses TRBV9 and TRBJ2-5, with a tentative D call TRBD1 (5 bases). Per the germline V gene, CDR1 is SGDLS and CDR2 is YYNGEE. The length of the CDR3 is 15 residues. Trimming cost V 0 bases and J 5 bases, with 14 bases left between them. The CDR3 DNA follows: TGTGCCAGCAGCGTAGATTCCTGGGGCTCGGAGACCCAGTACTTC. It codes for CASSVDSWGSETQYF.

V gene TRBV28 combines with J gene TRBJ2-7; 11 positions match TRBD2. This CDR3 region has 13 residues. Germline CDR1 reads MDHEN; CDR2 reads SYDVKM. Trimming cost V 6 bases and J 4 bases; bases outside gene matches: 2. CDR3 sequence reads: CASRRTSGYEQYF. Here the CDR3 DNA reads TGTGCCAGCAGACGGACTAGCGGGTACGAGCAGTACTTC. The full variable domain, rest sourced from reference TRBV28 and TRBJ2-7, is DVKVTQSSRYLVKRTGEKVFLECVQDMDHENMFWYRQDPGLGLRLIYFSYDVKMKEKGDIPEGYSVSREKKERFSLILESASTNQTSMYLCASRRTSGYEQYFGPGTRLTVT.

This clone appeared a single time. The chain links TRBV19 to TRBJ1-2; TRBD1 might be the D (5 bases). Germline V gene data show CDR1 as LNHDA and CDR2 as SQIVND (reference sequence). This CDR3 is built from 17 residues. Trimming removed 0 bases at V and 2 bases at J, with 16 bases between. The CDR3 DNA reads as TGTGCCAGTAGTATAGATGGGACCCCCCTGCACAACTATGGCTACACCTTC. It specifies CASSIDGTPLHNYGYTF.

V usage is TRBV6-1 and J usage is TRBJ2-7; D possibly corresponds to TRBD1 (5 bases). The V and J ends lost 2 bases and 1 base respectively, with 6 bases between them. The germline CDR1 and CDR2 sequences are MNHNS and SASEGT. This CDR3 is built from 13 residues. The CDR3 region is CASSETGSYEQYF. CDR3 nucleotides: TGTGCCAGCAGTGAAACAGGTTCCTACGAGCAGTACTTC.

As concerns this clone: One end of the junction is discordant with germline, which a read error may explain. The chain combines TRBV2 with TRBJ2-7; 7 positions agree with TRBD1. Germline CDR1 reads SNHLY; CDR2 reads FYNNEI. The CDR3 has 14 residues. CDR3 protein: CAGSEQGDSYEQYF. CDR3 bases: TGTGCCGGCAGTGAGCAGGGGGACTCCTACGAGCAGTACTTC.

The rearrangement uses TRBV4-3 and TRBJ1-2; no reliable D call. Germline V gives CDR1 LGHNA, CDR2 YSLEER. This CDR3 spans 13 amino acids. Trimming took 1 base from V and 8 from J, leaving 11 bases between them. The CDR3 DNA is TGCGCCAGCAGCCAAGGTGGAGGGTACGGCTACACCTTC. It codes for CASSQGGGYGYTF.

This rearrangement joins TRBV7-6 to TRBJ2-3; 13 nucleotides match TRBD2. This CDR3 has 16 amino acids. Looked up from germline, CDR1 is SGHVS and CDR2 is FNYEAQ. The J segment lost 3 bases and the V segment lost 5 bases, leaving 5 bases of the junction unmatched. The CDR3 sequence: CASSPRTSGGTDTQYF. Written as DNA, the CDR3 is TGTGCCAGCAGCCCACGGACTAGCGGGGGAACAGATACGCAGTATTTT.

The V and J genes are TRBV5-1 and TRBJ2-7; 9 bases match TRBD1. Germline V gives CDR1 SGHRS, CDR2 YFSETQ. CDR3 length: 15 residues. The junction had 10 bases not matched to a gene; V was cut back by 4 bases and J by 5 bases. The chain's CDR3 is CASSNGNTGGDEQYF. DNA for the CDR3: TGCGCCAGCAGCAATGGGAACACAGGGGGCGACGAGCAGTACTTC.

V usage is TRBV28 and J usage is TRBJ1-5; a possible D gene is TRBD1 (6 bases). The CDR3 consists of 14 residues. The V end lost 6 bases, the J end lost 6 bases, and 15 bases lay between the germline ends. The germline CDR1 and CDR2 sequences are MDHEN and SYDVKM. As DNA, the CDR3 is TGTGCCAGCAGCATCGTAGGGGGAGGTCAGCCCCAGCATTTT. This codes for CASSIVGGGQPQHF. Full variable domain (remainder filled in from reference TRBV28 and TRBJ1-5): DVKVTQSSRYLVKRTGEKVFLECVQDMDHENMFWYRQDPGLGLRLIYFSYDVKMKEKGDIPEGYSVSREKKERFSLILESASTNQTSMYLCASSIVGGGQPQHFGDGTRLSIL.